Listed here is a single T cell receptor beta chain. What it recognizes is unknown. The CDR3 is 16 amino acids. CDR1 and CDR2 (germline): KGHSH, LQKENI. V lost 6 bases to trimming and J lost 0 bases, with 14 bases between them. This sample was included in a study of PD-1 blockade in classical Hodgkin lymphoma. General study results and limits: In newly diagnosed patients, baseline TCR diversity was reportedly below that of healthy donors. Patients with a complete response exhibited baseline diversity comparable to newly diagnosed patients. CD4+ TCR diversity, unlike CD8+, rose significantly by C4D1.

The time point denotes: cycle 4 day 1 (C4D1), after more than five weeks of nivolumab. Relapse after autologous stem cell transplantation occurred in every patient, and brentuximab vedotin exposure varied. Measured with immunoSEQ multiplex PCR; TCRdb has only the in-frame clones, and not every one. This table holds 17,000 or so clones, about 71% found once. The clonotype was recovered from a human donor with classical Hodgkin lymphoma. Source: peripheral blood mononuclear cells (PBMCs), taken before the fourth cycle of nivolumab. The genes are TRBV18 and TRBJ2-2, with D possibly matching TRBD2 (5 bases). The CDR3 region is CASSPGLPANTGELFF. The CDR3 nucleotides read TGTGCCAGCTCGCCAGGACTGCCCGCGAACACCGGGGAGCTGTTTTTT.